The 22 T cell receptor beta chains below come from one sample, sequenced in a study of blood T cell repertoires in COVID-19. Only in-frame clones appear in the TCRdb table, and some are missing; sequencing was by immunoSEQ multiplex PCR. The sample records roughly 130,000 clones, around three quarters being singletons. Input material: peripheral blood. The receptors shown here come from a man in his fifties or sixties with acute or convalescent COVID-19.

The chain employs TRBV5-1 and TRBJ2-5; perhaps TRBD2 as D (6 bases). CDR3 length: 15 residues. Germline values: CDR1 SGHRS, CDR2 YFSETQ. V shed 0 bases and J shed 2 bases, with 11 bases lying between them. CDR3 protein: CASSLAGAAQETQYF. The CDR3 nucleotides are TGCGCCAGCAGCTTGGCGGGAGCGGCACAAGAGACCCAGTACTTC.

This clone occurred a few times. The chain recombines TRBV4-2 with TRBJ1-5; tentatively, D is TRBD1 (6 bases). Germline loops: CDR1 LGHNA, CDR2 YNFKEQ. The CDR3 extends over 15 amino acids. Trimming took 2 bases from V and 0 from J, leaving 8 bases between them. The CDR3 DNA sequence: TGTGCCAGCAGCCAAAGGGGGGGTAGCAATCAGCCCCAGCATTTT. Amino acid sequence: CASSQRGGSNQPQHF.

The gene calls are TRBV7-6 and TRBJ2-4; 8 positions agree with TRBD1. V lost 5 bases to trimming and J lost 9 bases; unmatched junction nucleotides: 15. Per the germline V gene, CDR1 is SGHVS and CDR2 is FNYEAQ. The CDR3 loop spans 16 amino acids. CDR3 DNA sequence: TGTGCCAGCAGCCCCATCCTGGGACAGGAGGTTGGCATTCAGTACTTC. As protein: CASSPILGQEVGIQYF.

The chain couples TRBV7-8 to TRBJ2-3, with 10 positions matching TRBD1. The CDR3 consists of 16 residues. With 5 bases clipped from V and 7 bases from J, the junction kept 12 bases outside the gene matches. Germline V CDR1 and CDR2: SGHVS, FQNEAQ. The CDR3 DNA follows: TGTGCCAGCAGCCTGCCGACAGGGGGCGTGCAAAATACGCAGTATTTT. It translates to CASSLPTGGVQNTQYF.

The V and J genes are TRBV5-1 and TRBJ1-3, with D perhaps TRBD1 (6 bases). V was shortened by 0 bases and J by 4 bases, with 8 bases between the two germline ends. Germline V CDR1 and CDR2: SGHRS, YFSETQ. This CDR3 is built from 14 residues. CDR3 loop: CASSLGQEGNTIYF. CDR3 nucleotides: TGCGCCAGCAGCTTGGGACAGGAGGGAAACACCATATATTTT.

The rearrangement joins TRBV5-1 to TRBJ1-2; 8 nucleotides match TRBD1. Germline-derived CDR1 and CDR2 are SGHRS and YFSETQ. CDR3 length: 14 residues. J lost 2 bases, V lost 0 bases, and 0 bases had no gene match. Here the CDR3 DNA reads TGCGCCAGCAGCTTGGGACAGGGGAACTATGGCTACACCTTC. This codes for CASSLGQGNYGYTF.

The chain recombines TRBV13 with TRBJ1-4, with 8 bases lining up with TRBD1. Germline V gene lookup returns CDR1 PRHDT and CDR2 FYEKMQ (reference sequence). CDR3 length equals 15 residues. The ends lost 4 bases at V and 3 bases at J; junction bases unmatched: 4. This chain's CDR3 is CASSSMDRANEKLFF. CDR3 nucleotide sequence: TGTGCCAGCAGCTCCATGGACAGGGCTAATGAAAAACTGTTTTTT.

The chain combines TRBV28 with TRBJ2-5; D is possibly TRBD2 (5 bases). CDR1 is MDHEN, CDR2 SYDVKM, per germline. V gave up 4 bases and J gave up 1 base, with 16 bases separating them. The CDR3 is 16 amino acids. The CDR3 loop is CASSSQRPNLQETQYF. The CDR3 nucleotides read TGTGCCAGCAGTTCTCAGCGGCCCAACCTCCAAGAGACCCAGTACTTC. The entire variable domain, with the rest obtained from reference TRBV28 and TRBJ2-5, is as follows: DVKVTQSSRYLVKRTGEKVFLECVQDMDHENMFWYRQDPGLGLRLIYFSYDVKMKEKGDIPEGYSVSREKKERFSLILESASTNQTSMYLCASSSQRPNLQETQYFGPGTRLLVL.

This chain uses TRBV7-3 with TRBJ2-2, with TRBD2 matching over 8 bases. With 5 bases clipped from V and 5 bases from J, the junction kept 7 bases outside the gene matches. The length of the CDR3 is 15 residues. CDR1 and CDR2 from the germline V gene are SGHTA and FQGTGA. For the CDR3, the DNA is TGTGCCAGCAGCGCCGCGGGAGGACTAACCGGGGAGCTGTTTTTT. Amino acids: CASSAAGGLTGELFF.

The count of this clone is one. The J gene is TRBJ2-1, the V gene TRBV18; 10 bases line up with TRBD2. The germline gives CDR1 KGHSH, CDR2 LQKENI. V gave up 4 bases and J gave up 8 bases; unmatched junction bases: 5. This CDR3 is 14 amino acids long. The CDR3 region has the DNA TGTGCCAGCTCACAACCTAGCGGGAGTTATGAGCAGTTCTTC. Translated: CASSQPSGSYEQFF.

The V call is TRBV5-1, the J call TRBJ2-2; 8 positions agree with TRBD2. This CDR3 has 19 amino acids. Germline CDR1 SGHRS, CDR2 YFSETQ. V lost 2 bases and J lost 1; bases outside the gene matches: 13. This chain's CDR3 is CASSFILGSGNLNTGELFF. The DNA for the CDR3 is TGCGCCAGCAGCTTCATCTTAGGTAGCGGGAACCTGAACACCGGGGAGCTGTTTTTT.

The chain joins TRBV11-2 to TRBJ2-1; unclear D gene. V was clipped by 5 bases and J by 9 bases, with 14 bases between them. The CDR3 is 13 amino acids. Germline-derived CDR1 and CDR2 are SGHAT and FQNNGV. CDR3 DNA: TGTGCCAGCAGCCCCCGCGGAGCGACTGAGCAGTTCTTC. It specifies CASSPRGATEQFF.

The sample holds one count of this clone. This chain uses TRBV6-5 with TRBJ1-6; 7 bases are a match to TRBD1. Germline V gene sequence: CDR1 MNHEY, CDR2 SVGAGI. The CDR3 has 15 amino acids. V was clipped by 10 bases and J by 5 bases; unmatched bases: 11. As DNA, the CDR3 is TGTGCCACCCGACAGGACAGGCCGGATAATTCACCCCTCCACTTT. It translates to CATRQDRPDNSPLHF.

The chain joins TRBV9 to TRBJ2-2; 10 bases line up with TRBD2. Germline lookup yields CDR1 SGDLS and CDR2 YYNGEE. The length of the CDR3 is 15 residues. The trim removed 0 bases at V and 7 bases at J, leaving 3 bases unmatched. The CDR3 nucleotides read TGTGCCAGCAGCGTAGAAACTAGCGGGATCGGGGAGCTGTTTTTT. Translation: CASSVETSGIGELFF.

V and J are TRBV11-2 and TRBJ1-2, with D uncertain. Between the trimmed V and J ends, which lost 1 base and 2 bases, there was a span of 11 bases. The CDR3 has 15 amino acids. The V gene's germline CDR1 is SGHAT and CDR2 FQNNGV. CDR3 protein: CASSLGPQPNYGYTF. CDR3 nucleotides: TGTGCCAGCAGCTTAGGACCACAGCCAAACTATGGCTACACCTTC.

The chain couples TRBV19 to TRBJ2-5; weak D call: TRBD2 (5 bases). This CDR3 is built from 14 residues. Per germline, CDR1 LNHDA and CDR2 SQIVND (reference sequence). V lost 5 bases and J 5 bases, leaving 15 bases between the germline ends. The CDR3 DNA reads TGTGCCAGTAGTGGATTTGGAGGTGGGGAGACCCAGTACTTC. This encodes CASSGFGGGETQYF.

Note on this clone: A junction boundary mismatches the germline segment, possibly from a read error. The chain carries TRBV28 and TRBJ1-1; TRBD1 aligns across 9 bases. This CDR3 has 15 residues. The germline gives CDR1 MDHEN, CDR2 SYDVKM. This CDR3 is CASREGQGLNSEAFF. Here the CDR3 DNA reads TGTGCCAGCAGGGAGGGACAGGGACTGAACTCTGAAGCTTTCTTT.

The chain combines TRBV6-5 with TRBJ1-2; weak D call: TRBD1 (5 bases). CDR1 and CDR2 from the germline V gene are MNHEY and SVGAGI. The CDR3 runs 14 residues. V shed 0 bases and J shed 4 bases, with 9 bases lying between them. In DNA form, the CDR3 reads TGTGCCAGCAGTTACTCGCAGGGCTCCTATGGCTACACCTTC. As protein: CASSYSQGSYGYTF.

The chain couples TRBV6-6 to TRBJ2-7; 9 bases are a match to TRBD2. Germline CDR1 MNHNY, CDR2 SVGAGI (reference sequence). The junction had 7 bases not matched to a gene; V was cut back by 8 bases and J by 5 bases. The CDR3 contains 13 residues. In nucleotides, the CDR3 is TGTGCCAGCCTCTTAGCGGGAGTCGACGAGCAGTACTTC. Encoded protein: CASLLAGVDEQYF.

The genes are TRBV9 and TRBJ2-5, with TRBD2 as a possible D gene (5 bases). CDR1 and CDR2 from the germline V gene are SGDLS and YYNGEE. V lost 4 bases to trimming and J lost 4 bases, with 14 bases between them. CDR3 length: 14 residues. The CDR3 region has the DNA TGTGCCAGCAGCACGACCCCCGAGGGAGAGACCCAGTACTTC. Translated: CASSTTPEGETQYF.

CDR3 nucleotides: TGCGCCAGCAGTTCAGCGGGAGCGGACTACGAGCAGTACTTC. Its protein product is CASSSAGADYEQYF. The chain uses TRBV5-1 and TRBJ2-7; 8 nucleotides align to TRBD2. The germline V gene encodes CDR1 SGHRS and CDR2 YFSETQ. The CDR3 has 14 amino acids. The ends lost 5 bases at V and 3 bases at J; junction bases unmatched: 7.

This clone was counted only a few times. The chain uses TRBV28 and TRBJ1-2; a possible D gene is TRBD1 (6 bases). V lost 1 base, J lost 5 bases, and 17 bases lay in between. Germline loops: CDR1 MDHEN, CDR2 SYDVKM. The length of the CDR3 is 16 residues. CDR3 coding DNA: TGTGCCAGCAGTTTATACAGGACTCTAGGGGGTTATGGCTACACCTTC. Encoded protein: CASSLYRTLGGYGYTF.